This T cell receptor (beta chain) was obtained from a study of cytomegalovirus exposure and HLA in healthy donors. For the study at large: Both the 95 to 150 validation repertoires and the approximately 700 first-cohort repertoires used the same platform, as reported by a later analysis. Study-level results: Reports described diagnosis of cytomegalovirus status by the classifier as highly specific and sensitive. Specific recognition of CMV antigens was confirmed in vitro for three chains (all CMV-associated).

On this clone itself: Its antigen is as yet unknown.

Measured with immunoSEQ multiplex PCR; TCRdb has only the in-frame clones, and not every one. The sample carries about 130,000 clones, 75% to 90% recorded once. The germline V gene encodes CDR1 SGHRS and CDR2 YFSETQ. The ends lost 7 bases at V and 8 bases at J; junction bases unmatched: 3. The CDR3 spans 11 residues. The study drew the donors from its approximately 120-subject validation cohort, separate from the approximately 700-subject first cohort. The sequencing sample was made of PBMCs. The genes are TRBV5-1 and TRBJ1-1, with TRBD1 matching 9 bases. This TCR was recovered from a woman in her late teens or twenties in good health and CMV-seronegative. Here the CDR3 reads CASRTGAEAFF. The CDR3 nucleotides are TGCGCCAGCCGGACAGGGGCCGAAGCTTTCTTT. Full variable domain (outside the CDR3, taken from reference TRBV5-1 and TRBJ1-1): KAGVTQTPRYLIKTRGQQVTLSCSPISGHRSVSWYQQTPGQGLQFLFEYFSETQRNKGNFPGRFSGRQFSNSRSEMNVSTLELGDSALYLCASRTGAEAFFGQGTRLTVV.